The next 10 T cell receptor beta chains were all read from a single sample in a study of PD-L1 blockade in urothelial cancer. Sequenced by immunoSEQ multiplex PCR; TCRdb stores in-frame clones only, minus some. The top ten clones hold about 2.2% of a sample with about 110,000 clones, about 85% of them seen once. This specimen was PBMCs, taken around atezolizumab (anti-PD-L1) treatment. The receptors here all came from a middle-aged man with urothelial cancer.

The rearrangement uses TRBV6-1 and TRBJ2-5; weak D call: TRBD2 (5 bases). Germline CDR1 is MNHNS and CDR2 is SASEGT. The V gene lost 2 bases and the J gene lost 4 bases, with 17 bases spanning the gap. This CDR3 region has 16 residues. The CDR3 region has the DNA TGTGCCAGCAGTGAAATGGTCGGGGATGGAGCAGAGACCCAGTACTTC. As protein: CASSEMVGDGAETQYF.

This chain connects TRBV27 to TRBJ2-3; perhaps TRBD2 as D (7 bases). V was trimmed by 10 bases and J by 1 base, leaving 27 bases between them. Germline assignment: CDR1 MNHEY and CDR2 SMNVEV (reference sequence). The CDR3 covers 18 residues. CDR3: CATFGGVGGGPRTDTQYF. The CDR3 region has the DNA TGTGCCACTTTTGGGGGGGTTGGCGGGGGCCCGCGCACAGATACGCAGTATTTT.

The chain is built from TRBV7-9 and TRBJ2-1, with TRBD1 as a possible D gene (5 bases). The CDR3 length is 14 residues. Germline CDR1 SEHNR, CDR2 FQNEAQ (reference sequence). Trimming took off 4 bases at V and 13 bases at J, with 20 bases between the two ends. As DNA, the CDR3 is TGTGCCAGCAGCTCGGGTATCCTCGCAGGGAAACAGTTCTTC. Translated, it gives CASSSGILAGKQFF.

The chain links TRBV15 to TRBJ2-1; 7 positions match TRBD2. This CDR3 contains 18 residues. Germline V lookup: CDR1 LNHNV, CDR2 YYDKDF (reference sequence). V shed 3 bases, J shed 0 bases, and the junction held 11 bases outside the gene matches. The CDR3 DNA reads as TGTGCCACCAGCAGGTTGGGAACTAGCGTCAGCTCCTACAATGAGCAGTTCTTC. Translated: CATSRLGTSVSSYNEQFF. The full variable domain, in which reference TRBV15 and TRBJ2-1 provide the parts outside the CDR3, is DAMVIQNPRYQVTQFGKPVTLSCSQTLNHNVMYWYQQKSSQAPKLLFHYYDKDFNNEADTPDNFQSRRPNTSFCFLDIRSPGLGDTAMYLCATSRLGTSVSSYNEQFFGPGTRLTVL.

The rearrangement links TRBV2 to TRBJ2-3; 9 bases are a match to TRBD1. V gave up 6 bases and J gave up 2 bases; unmatched junction bases: 9. The CDR3 runs to 16 residues. In germline, CDR1 is SNHLY, CDR2 FYNNEI. For the CDR3, the DNA is TGTGCCAGCAGAGGGCGACAGGGGGTAATCACAGATACGCAGTATTTT. Its translation is CASRGRQGVITDTQYF.

The rearrangement joins TRBV6-6 to TRBJ1-1, with D possibly TRBD1 on 5 matching bases. Germline assignment: CDR1 MNHNY and CDR2 SVGAGI (reference sequence). This CDR3 region has 14 residues. V shed 2 bases and J shed 1 base, with 8 bases lying between them. The CDR3 region has the DNA TGTGCCAGCAGTTACGCAGGGCAGAACACTGAAGCTTTCTTT. It encodes CASSYAGQNTEAFF.

This chain joins TRBV2 and TRBJ1-1, with 9 bases that match TRBD1. This CDR3 spans 15 amino acids. V was clipped by 4 bases and J by 5 bases; unmatched bases: 8. Germline V gene sequence: CDR1 SNHLY, CDR2 FYNNEI. For the CDR3, the DNA is TGTGCCAGCAGTGGGGACAGGGCGAGGGAAACTGAAGCTTTCTTT. This sequence encodes CASSGDRARETEAFF.

The J gene is TRBJ2-7, the V gene TRBV5-1; no definite D call. This CDR3 is built from 13 residues. The V and J ends lost 0 bases and 2 bases respectively, with 6 bases between them. Germline V gene lookup returns CDR1 SGHRS and CDR2 YFSETQ. CDR3 in amino acids: CASSLVQTYEQYF. CDR3 nucleotide sequence: TGCGCCAGCAGCTTGGTCCAAACCTACGAGCAGTACTTC. Full variable domain (remainder filled in from reference TRBV5-1 and TRBJ2-7): KAGVTQTPRYLIKTRGQQVTLSCSPISGHRSVSWYQQTPGQGLQFLFEYFSETQRNKGNFPGRFSGRQFSNSRSEMNVSTLELGDSALYLCASSLVQTYEQYFGPGTRLTVT.

The rearrangement joins TRBV5-1 to TRBJ1-4, with a possible D match to TRBD1 (5 bases). V lost 0 bases, J lost 7 bases, and 13 bases lay in between. The CDR3 loop spans 15 amino acids. Germline V gene lookup returns CDR1 SGHRS and CDR2 YFSETQ. For the CDR3, the DNA is TGCGCCAGCAGCTTGGGGCAGGGATTTAGTGAAAAACTGTTTTTT. Translation gives CASSLGQGFSEKLFF.

The chain joins TRBV7-8 to TRBJ2-7; 8 bases line up with TRBD2. The trim removed 4 bases at V and 10 bases at J, leaving 9 bases unmatched. This CDR3 spans 13 amino acids. Germline V lookup: CDR1 SGHVS, CDR2 FQNEAQ. Here the CDR3 reads CASSSPGTRFQYF. Here the CDR3 DNA reads TGTGCCAGCAGCTCCCCTGGGACTAGATTTCAGTACTTC.